Following are 14 T cell receptor beta chains from one sample sequenced in a study of regulatory T cells in long-lasting Graves disease. The time point here: newly diagnosed GD, antithyroid drugs for less than 3 months. There was RNA extracted from PBMCs, and the TCR library was made from it. The authors built TCR beta libraries using iRepertoire HTBI primers and Arm-PCR of CDR3 regions. TCRdb processed the multiplex PCR reads anew with MiXCR; each CDR3 protein has one entry. The table has 300,000 to 400,000 distinct CDR3 sequences, roughly a sixth seen once. The sequenced sample was peripheral blood mononuclear cells (PBMCs), obtained at new diagnosis, from a patient treated with antithyroid drugs. The receptors were gathered from a female donor with Graves disease.

This clonotype occurred many times. V gene TRBV5-5 combines with J gene TRBJ1-1; no clear D gene. The CDR3 has 14 amino acids. V was cut by 5 bases and J by 0 bases, with 11 bases left in between. In germline, CDR1 is SGHKS, CDR2 YYEKEE (reference sequence). CDR3 protein: CASSLSFMNTEAFF. CDR3 sequence (DNA): TGTGCCAGCAGTTTAAGCTTCATGAACACTGAAGCTTTCTTT.

Only a few counts were recorded for this clonotype. The chain uses TRBV9 and TRBJ1-5; 8 bases align to TRBD1. The V segment lost 4 bases and the J segment 1 base; nucleotides outside the gene matches: 4. Looked up from germline, CDR1 is SGDLS and CDR2 is YYNGEE. CDR3 size: 15 residues. CDR3 nucleotides: TGTGCCAGCAGCCATGGACAGGGAAGCAATCAGCCCCAGCATTTT. The encoded protein is CASSHGQGSNQPQHF.

This clonotype was counted ten times or more. V usage is TRBV9 and J usage is TRBJ2-5; 7 nucleotides match TRBD1. The CDR3 is 14 residues long. Germline assignment: CDR1 SGDLS and CDR2 YYNGEE. Unmatched junction bases numbered 5, after V lost 3 bases and J lost 3 bases. The DNA for the CDR3 is TGTGCCAGCAGCGAAGCCGGGACAGAAGAGACCCAGTACTTC. Protein product: CASSEAGTEETQYF.

This clonotype was recorded many times. The genes are TRBV28 and TRBJ2-1, with TRBD2 matching over 9 bases. The CDR3 is 17 amino acids. The germline gives CDR1 MDHEN, CDR2 SYDVKM. Unmatched junction bases numbered 16, after V lost 8 bases and J lost 5 bases. The CDR3 spells CASPPGGGRAPDNEQFF. The CDR3 DNA reads TGTGCCAGCCCCCCCGGCGGCGGGAGGGCCCCCGACAATGAGCAGTTCTTC.

This clonotype was recorded at least ten times. The chain employs TRBV9 and TRBJ2-1; D perhaps matches TRBD1 (5 bases). This CDR3 is built from 16 residues. Germline loops: CDR1 SGDLS, CDR2 YYNGEE. Trimming stripped 3 bases from V and 3 bases from J, with 16 bases between. CDR3 sequence (DNA): TGTGCCAGCAGCGGCCCTGGGGCTGCGTACTACAATGAGCAGTTCTTC. This codes for CASSGPGAAYYNEQFF.

This clonotype was observed a few times. J is TRBJ2-2 and V is TRBV4-1; D may be TRBD1 (6 bases). CDR1 is MGHRA and CDR2 is YSYEKL in the germline V gene. This CDR3 comprises 17 residues. V lost 0 bases, J lost 4 bases, and 15 bases lay in between. CDR3 in DNA: TGCGCCAGCAGCCAAGATCTTCTGGGACACGTCACCGGGGAGCTGTTTTTT. Protein: CASSQDLLGHVTGELFF.

In the case of this clonotype: This sequence may be a read error, since a much larger clone differs from it by one base. The chain uses TRBV20-1 and TRBJ1-6; a weak D match, TRBD1 (6 bases). The CDR3 is 15 amino acids. The germline gives CDR1 DFQATT, CDR2 SNEGSKA (reference sequence). CDR3 nucleotide sequence: TGCAGTACTAGAGAAGGGGGAAGGGATAATTCACCCCTCCACTTT. Its protein is CSTREGGRDNSPLHF.

This clonotype was observed many times. The chain links TRBV3-1 to TRBJ1-2, with a possible D match to TRBD1 (5 bases). The CDR3 loop spans 15 amino acids. V was shortened by 2 bases and J by 2 bases, with 12 bases between the two germline ends. Germline CDR1 reads LGHDT; CDR2 reads YNNKEL (reference sequence). The CDR3 region is CASSQMGQSNYGYTF. The CDR3 DNA follows: TGTGCCAGCAGCCAAATGGGGCAGTCGAACTATGGCTACACCTTC.

This clonotype has ten or more counts. The gene calls are TRBV6-2 or TRBV6-3 and TRBJ2-5; TRBD2 aligns across 10 bases. After removal of 0 bases from V and 1 base from J, the junction contained 5 bases not matched to a gene. In germline, CDR1 is MNHEY, CDR2 SVGEGT. The CDR3 runs 17 residues. CDR3 amino acids: CASSYSRLAGAQETQYF. CDR3 nucleotides: TGTGCCAGCAGTTACTCGAGGCTAGCGGGAGCCCAAGAGACCCAGTACTTC.

This clonotype came up a few times. The J gene is TRBJ2-1, the V gene TRBV11-1; D gene uncertain. CDR1 is SGHAT, CDR2 FQDESV, per germline (reference sequence). The V gene lost 5 bases and the J gene lost 8 bases, with 10 bases spanning the gap. The CDR3 has 12 amino acids. CDR3 nucleotides: TGTGCCAGCAGCCACCATAGGGATGAGCAGTTCTTC. Encoded protein: CASSHHRDEQFF.

This clonotype was recorded at least ten times. The V gene is TRBV10-3, the J gene TRBJ1-3; D uncertain. Deletions cut 6 bases from V and 1 base from J, with 10 bases between. The germline gives CDR1 ENHRY, CDR2 SYGVKD. The CDR3 has 14 residues. CDR3 bases: TGTGCCATCAGATCCGACCGGTCTGGAAACACCATATATTTT. As protein: CAIRSDRSGNTIYF.

This clonotype was observed at least ten times. This chain joins TRBV18 and TRBJ1-1; the match to TRBD1 covers 7 bases. The germline CDR1 and CDR2 sequences are KGHSH and LQKENI. The CDR3 length is 13 residues. V was clipped by 7 bases and J by 1 base; unmatched bases: 3. The CDR3: CASYGDRNTEAFF. The CDR3 nucleotides are TGTGCCAGCTATGGGGACAGGAACACTGAAGCTTTCTTT.

This clonotype was recorded a few times. The chain has TRBV7-2 and TRBJ1-2; D not resolved. With 5 bases removed from V and 4 bases from J, the gap between germline ends came to 17 bases. The CDR3 covers 15 residues. Germline V gives CDR1 SGHTA, CDR2 FQGNSA. DNA for the CDR3: TGTGCCAGCAGCCCAAGTCCCGTGGATCTCTATGGCTACACCTTC. Its protein is CASSPSPVDLYGYTF.

The rearrangement links TRBV7-8 to TRBJ2-7; D is unresolved. Germline lookup yields CDR1 SGHVS and CDR2 FQNEAQ. Trimming took off 5 bases at V and 0 bases at J, with 8 bases between the two ends. The CDR3 totals 13 residues. The DNA of the CDR3 is TGTGCCAGCAGCCGGACCCTCTCCTACGAGCAGTACTTC. This sequence encodes CASSRTLSYEQYF.